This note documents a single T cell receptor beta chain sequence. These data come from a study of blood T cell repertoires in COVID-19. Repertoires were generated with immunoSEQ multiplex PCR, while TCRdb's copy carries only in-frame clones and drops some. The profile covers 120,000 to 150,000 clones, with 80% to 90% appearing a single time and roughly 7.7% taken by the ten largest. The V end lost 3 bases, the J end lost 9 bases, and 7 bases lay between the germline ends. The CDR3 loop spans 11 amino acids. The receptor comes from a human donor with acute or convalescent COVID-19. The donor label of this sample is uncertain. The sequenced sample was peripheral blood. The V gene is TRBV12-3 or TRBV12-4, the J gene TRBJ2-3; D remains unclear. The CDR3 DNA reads TGTGCCAGCAGTTTGGCAAAAACGCAGTATTTT. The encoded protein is CASSLAKTQYF.